This TCR beta chain was sequenced for a study of PD-1 blockade in classical Hodgkin lymphoma. Broader study findings: Reasons behind the repertoire differences stay unclear, perhaps disease activity or earlier therapy.

V was clipped by 0 bases and J by 0 bases, with 9 bases between them. The CDR3 covers 15 residues. The germline V gene encodes CDR1 GTSNPN and CDR2 SVGIG (reference sequence). Patients all relapsed after autologous stem cell transplantation, and there was variation in brentuximab vedotin exposure. Some clones are missing from TCRdb's copy, which holds only in-frame ones; the method was immunoSEQ multiplex PCR. Of fewer than 80,000 clones listed, 71% are singletons. In regard to this clone: What it binds is not known.

This chain uses TRBV30 with TRBJ1-3; D call uncertain. Sequencing used peripheral blood mononuclear cells (PBMCs), obtained before the second cycle of nivolumab. The receptor's source is a human donor with classical Hodgkin lymphoma. The CDR3, as DNA: TGTGCCTGGAGTGTAGGTCGTCGCTCTGGAAACACCATATATTTT. Protein: CAWSVGRRSGNTIYF.